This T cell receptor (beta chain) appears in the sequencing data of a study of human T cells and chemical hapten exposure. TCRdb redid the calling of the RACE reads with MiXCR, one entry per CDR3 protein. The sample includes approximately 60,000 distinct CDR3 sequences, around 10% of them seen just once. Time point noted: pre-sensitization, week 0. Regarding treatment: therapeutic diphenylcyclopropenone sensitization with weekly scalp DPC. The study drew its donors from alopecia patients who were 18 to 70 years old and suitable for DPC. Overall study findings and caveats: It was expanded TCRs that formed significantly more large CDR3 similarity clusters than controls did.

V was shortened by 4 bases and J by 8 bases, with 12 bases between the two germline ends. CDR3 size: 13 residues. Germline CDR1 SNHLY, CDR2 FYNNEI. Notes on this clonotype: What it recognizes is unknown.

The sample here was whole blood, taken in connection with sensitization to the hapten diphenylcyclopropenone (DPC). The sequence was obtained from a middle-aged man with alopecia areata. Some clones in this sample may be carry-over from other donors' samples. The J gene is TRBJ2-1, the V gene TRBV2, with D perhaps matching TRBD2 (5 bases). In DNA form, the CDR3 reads TGTGCCAGCAGTGTAGACTTGAGGGATGAGCAGTTCTTC. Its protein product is CASSVDLRDEQFF.